One sample yielded the 20 T cell receptor beta chains listed below, sequenced in a study of control samples from healthy donors and cancer patients. Only in-frame clones appear in the TCRdb table, and some are missing; sequencing was by immunoSEQ multiplex PCR. The sample holds 75,000 to 95,000 clones, approximately 84% seen once. Sequencing was done on a sample of PBMCs. The receptors here all came from a man aged 65-85 years with lung cancer.

A note on this clone: Its ends do not fully match the called genes, so a read error is possible. The chain couples TRBV7-7 to TRBJ2-5; 9 bases agree with TRBD1. This CDR3 is built from 15 residues. Germline lookup yields CDR1 SSHAT and CDR2 FNYEAQ (reference sequence). In nucleotides, the CDR3 is TGTGCTAGCAGCCAGAACAGGGGGCCGGGGGAGACCCAGTACTTC. It codes for CASSQNRGPGETQYF.

This chain uses TRBV5-1 with TRBJ2-2; 10 nucleotides align to TRBD2. The junction had 9 bases not matched to a gene; V was cut back by 4 bases and J by 3 bases. In germline, CDR1 is SGHRS, CDR2 YFSETQ. This CDR3 is 17 amino acids long. The CDR3 DNA reads as TGCGCCAGCAGCAAAAAATCTAGCGGGGGTTACACCGGGGAGCTGTTTTTT. Its translation: CASSKKSSGGYTGELFF.

The chain employs TRBV7-9 and TRBJ1-3, with D uncertain. The CDR3 length is 15 residues. Trimming cost V 1 base and J 2 bases, with 9 bases left between them. Germline assignment: CDR1 SEHNR and CDR2 FQNEAQ (reference sequence). CDR3 bases: TGTGCCAGCAGCTTAGGCACCCTTGCTGGAAACACCATATATTTT. Translated: CASSLGTLAGNTIYF.

The gene calls are TRBV2 and TRBJ1-2, with D perhaps matching TRBD1 (6 bases). Germline-derived CDR1 and CDR2 are SNHLY and FYNNEI. The CDR3 loop spans 16 amino acids. V was shortened by 3 bases and J by 1 base, with 15 bases between the two germline ends. Written as DNA, the CDR3 is TGTGCCAGCAGTGATTACGGGTCAGGGGTTAACTATGGCTACACCTTC. Its protein product is CASSDYGSGVNYGYTF.

The DNA for the CDR3 is TGTGCCAGTAGTCTTACAGGCTCGGCTAATGAAAAACTGTTTTTT. It is translated as CASSLTGSANEKLFF. This sequence joins TRBV19 and TRBJ1-4; a possible D gene is TRBD1 (5 bases). From germline, CDR1 is LNHDA and CDR2 SQIVND (reference sequence). The CDR3 is 15 residues long. With 5 bases removed from V and 3 bases from J, the gap between germline ends came to 13 bases.

This chain uses TRBV2 with TRBJ1-4; perhaps TRBD1 as D (5 bases). The germline CDR1 and CDR2 sequences are SNHLY and FYNNEI. The CDR3 extends over 17 amino acids. The V end lost 7 bases, the J end lost 2 bases, and 20 bases lay between the germline ends. In DNA, the CDR3 is TGTGCCAGCAAAACCGGGAACTTGGGGGACACTAATGAAAAACTGTTTTTT. It encodes CASKTGNLGDTNEKLFF.

The chain employs TRBV2 and TRBJ2-3; D gene ambiguous. V lost 2 bases, J lost 3 bases, and 12 bases lay in between. CDR1 and CDR2 (germline): SNHLY, FYNNEI. The CDR3 contains 15 residues. For the CDR3, the DNA is TGTGCCAGCAGTGAACACTTGATCTTAACAGATACGCAGTATTTT. Its translation is CASSEHLILTDTQYF.

J is TRBJ1-6 and V is TRBV5-1, with no clear D. The CDR3 is made up of 18 amino acids. Looked up from germline, CDR1 is SGHRS and CDR2 is YFSETQ. With 0 bases removed from V and 0 bases from J, the gap between germline ends came to 13 bases. The CDR3 is CASSLGSSRSSYNSPLHF. In nucleotides, the CDR3 is TGCGCCAGCAGCTTGGGATCCAGTAGGAGCTCCTATAATTCACCCCTCCACTTT.

CDR3 sequence reads: CASSPPGQGHTDTQYF. The CDR3 DNA follows: TGTGCCAGCTCACCGCCCGGACAGGGGCACACAGATACGCAGTATTTT. V gene TRBV18 combines with J gene TRBJ2-3; TRBD1 aligns across 9 bases. The J segment lost 2 bases and the V segment lost 3 bases, leaving 6 bases of the junction unmatched. Germline assignment: CDR1 KGHSH and CDR2 LQKENI. This CDR3 region has 16 residues.

Points on this clone: At one boundary the junction diverges from the germline segment, which might be a read error. The same CDR3 arises from other DNA sequences in this sample as well. The genes are TRBV27 and TRBJ1-2; tentative D call: TRBD1 (5 bases). Germline V gene lookup returns CDR1 MNHEY and CDR2 SMNVEV (reference sequence). The CDR3 runs to 15 residues. CDR3 nucleotide sequence: TGTGCCAGCAGTTTAGGGGCCGGAGCTAACTATGGTTACACCTTC. Translated, it gives CASSLGAGANYGYTF.

The chain couples TRBV19 to TRBJ2-7; TRBD1 matches 9 bases. The germline V gene encodes CDR1 LNHDA and CDR2 SQIVND (reference sequence). With V trimmed by 3 bases and J by 3 bases, 6 bases remained unmatched. CDR3 length: 15 amino acids. As DNA, the CDR3 is TGTGCCAGTAGTATCACCGGGACAGGGTACTACGAGCAGTACTTC. Translated: CASSITGTGYYEQYF.

V usage is TRBV10-3 and J usage is TRBJ2-3; D gene unclear. The CDR3 consists of 16 residues. CDR1 is ENHRY, CDR2 SYGVKD, per germline. The V end was cut by 2 bases, the J end by 0 bases, with 12 bases between. CDR3 in DNA: TGTGCCATCAGTGAGGGGCAGCACCTTAGCACAGATACGCAGTATTTT. The encoded protein is CAISEGQHLSTDTQYF.

The chain couples TRBV6-5 to TRBJ2-1, with D possibly TRBD1 on 5 matching bases. The CDR3 is made up of 16 amino acids. In germline, CDR1 is MNHEY, CDR2 SVGAGI. Trimming cost V 4 bases and J 7 bases, with 20 bases left between them. The CDR3 DNA reads as TGTGCCAGCAGTTCCAGGGCCTTTCCCTCCGGGAATGAGCAGTTCTTC. Protein product: CASSSRAFPSGNEQFF.

This clone was observed a few times. This chain connects TRBV11-2 to TRBJ1-1; no clear D. The CDR3 is 17 amino acids. CDR1 and CDR2 from the germline V gene are SGHAT and FQNNGV. V lost 5 bases to trimming and J lost 1 base, with 20 bases between them. CDR3 amino acids: CASSLRPRSNPNTEAFF. CDR3 in DNA: TGTGCCAGCAGCCTTAGGCCCAGGTCCAACCCGAACACTGAAGCTTTCTTT.

This clone appeared a few times. The chain combines TRBV7-9 with TRBJ1-2; 8 nucleotides match TRBD1. This CDR3 has 16 amino acids. The junction had 11 bases not matched to a gene; V was cut back by 0 bases and J by 8 bases. CDR1 SEHNR and CDR2 FQNEAQ come from the germline V gene (reference sequence). CDR3: CASSLAWDRLNGGYTF. The DNA of the CDR3 is TGTGCCAGCAGCTTAGCTTGGGACAGGCTAAACGGCGGCTACACCTTC. Variable domain in full (rest from reference TRBV7-9 and TRBJ1-2): DTGVSQNPRHKITKRGQNVTFRCDPISEHNRLYWYRQTLGQGPEFLTYFQNEAQLEKSRLLSDRFSAERPKGSFSTLEIQRTEQGDSAMYLCASSLAWDRLNGGYTFGSGTRLTVV.

This clone was observed a few times. The chain joins TRBV5-4 to TRBJ2-1; 7 bases are shared with TRBD2. The germline V gene encodes CDR1 SGHNT and CDR2 YYREEE (reference sequence). The CDR3 runs 15 residues. The V gene end was trimmed by 4 bases and the J gene end by 2 bases; junction bases not matched to a gene: 6. CDR3 loop: CASSPDAGAYNEQFF. In DNA, the CDR3 is TGTGCCAGCAGCCCGGACGCGGGGGCCTACAATGAGCAGTTCTTC.

This rearrangement joins TRBV10-1 to TRBJ2-7, with 11 bases identical to TRBD2. With 2 bases clipped from V and 0 bases from J, the junction kept 12 bases outside the gene matches. The germline CDR1 and CDR2 sequences are WNHNN and SYGVQD (reference sequence). The CDR3 extends over 19 amino acids. This CDR3 reads CASSEGLTSGGLSSYEQYF. CDR3 coding DNA: TGCGCCAGCAGTGAGGGACTCACTAGCGGGGGCCTGAGCTCCTACGAGCAGTACTTC.

The chain recombines TRBV30 with TRBJ1-2; D is undetermined. Per the germline V gene, CDR1 is GTSNPN and CDR2 is SVGIG (reference sequence). The CDR3 has 11 amino acids. Deletions cut 7 bases from V and 8 bases from J, with 14 bases between. The CDR3 DNA is TGTGCCTTCTTTGTGGGCTACGGCTACACCTTC. Translating it yields CAFFVGYGYTF. The complete variable domain, with remaining parts taken from reference TRBV30 and TRBJ1-2, reads SQTIHQWPATLVQPVGSPLSLECTVEGTSNPNLYWYRQAAGRGLQLLFYSVGIGQISSEVPQNLSASRPQDRQFILSSKKLLLSDSGFYLCAFFVGYGYTFGSGTRLTVV.

The chain is built from TRBV30 and TRBJ1-1; the D gene is possibly TRBD1 (6 bases). This CDR3 is built from 15 residues. V was trimmed by 0 bases and J by 0 bases, leaving 11 bases between them. Germline CDR1 reads GTSNPN; CDR2 reads SVGIG (reference sequence). As DNA, the CDR3 is TGTGCCTGGAGTGTACTCAGGGGCATGAACACTGAAGCTTTCTTT. This gives the protein CAWSVLRGMNTEAFF.

The CDR3 sequence: CASPRQGDSYEQYF. CDR3 in DNA: TGTGCCAGCCCTAGACAGGGCGACTCCTACGAGCAGTACTTC. The V gene is TRBV21-1, the J gene TRBJ2-7; the table's D call, TRBD1, was not checked against the DNA. TRBV21-1 is a listed pseudogene. The CDR3 has 14 amino acids.